This entry lists 20 T cell receptor beta chains sequenced from one sample in a study of tumor and adjacent non-tumor tissue in lung cancer. TCRbeta libraries were built with three rounds of nested PCR, modified from ARM-PCR. One entry per CDR3 protein, called by TCRdb with MiXCR from the multiplex PCR reads. Altogether 60,000 to 100,000 distinct CDR3 sequences are present, just over 75% being singletons, with the ten largest covering 30% to 50%. This sample's RNA came from whole unsorted tissue. Distant lung tissue was collected more than 3 cm away from the tumor edge. Material: distant non-tumor lung tissue. These receptor sequences come from a man between 65 and 80 years old with non-small cell lung cancer.

To note about this clonotype: The conserved phenylalanine or tryptophan normally closing the CDR3 is absent here, so this likely arose from a read error. The chain has TRBV20-1 and TRBJ2-7, with 13 bases identical to TRBD2. This CDR3 is 15 amino acids long. Germline V gene data show CDR1 as DFQATT and CDR2 as SNEGSKA (reference sequence). Trimming at V came to 7 bases and at J to 2 bases, leaving 8 bases not matched to a gene. The CDR3 bases are TGCAGTGTTAAAGAAGGACTAGCGGGGGCCTACGAGCAGTACTCC. Protein product: CSVKEGLAGAYEQYS.

For this clonotype: One end of the junction is discordant with germline, which a read error may explain. This rearrangement joins TRBV11-2 to TRBJ2-1; D might be TRBD1 (6 bases). This CDR3 comprises 14 residues. Germline CDR1 and CDR2: SGHAT and FQNNGV. DNA of the CDR3: TGTGCCAGTAGCGAGTCGTTAGGGGGAAATGAGGAGTTCTTC. This sequence encodes CASSESLGGNEEFF.

CDR3 sequence reads: CASSPFMVLAGGRGVSSYNEQFF. CDR3 nucleotides: TGTGCCAGCAGCCCTTTCATGGTCCTAGCGGGAGGGCGAGGCGTAAGTTCCTACAATGAGCAGTTCTTC. The chain couples TRBV28 to TRBJ2-1; 12 nucleotides line up with TRBD2. Trimming took 6 bases from V and 1 from J; bases not matched to a gene: 25. The length of the CDR3 is 23 residues. Per germline, CDR1 MDHEN and CDR2 SYDVKM.

With respect to this clonotype: A junction end diverges from the germline sequence, so it may reflect a read error. This chain links TRBV6-6 with TRBJ2-1; TRBD2 is a possible D gene (6 bases). CDR1 and CDR2 from the germline V gene are MNHNY and SVGAGI (reference sequence). The CDR3 runs 17 residues. CDR3 nucleotide sequence: TGTGCCAGCAGTTACAATATCGGAGGGTGTACCAACAATGAACAGTTCTTC. It encodes CASSYNIGGCTNNEQFF.

The V call is TRBV10-2, the J call TRBJ1-6; D is possibly TRBD1 (6 bases). Germline V gives CDR1 WSHSY, CDR2 SAAADI. Trimming took 3 bases from V and 16 from J, leaving 25 bases between them. The CDR3 sequence is 16 residues long. Written as DNA, the CDR3 is TGCGCCAGCAGTGACCAATTAGGGGGGTTCGGTTCATCACTCCACTTT. Amino acids: CASSDQLGGFGSSLHF.

With regard to this clonotype: Sequence at one end of the junction differs from germline and may be a read error. V is TRBV4-2 and J is TRBJ1-2; D unresolved. Germline values: CDR1 LGHNA, CDR2 YNFKEQ. CDR3 length: 14 amino acids. CDR3 sequence (DNA): TGTGCCAGCAGCCCGTTACAGAACAACTATGGTTACACTTTC. Residues: CASSPLQNNYGYTF.

About this clonotype itself: It may be a read error: a sequence one base away is much more abundant. The V and J genes are TRBV20-1 and TRBJ2-5, with TRBD2 matching over 10 bases. The V gene's germline CDR1 is DFQATT and CDR2 SNEGSKA (reference sequence). The CDR3 has 17 amino acids. DNA of the CDR3: TGCAGTGTTAGAGTGCTAGCGGGAGCCTCAATGGGGGAGACCCAGTACTTC. This translates into CSVRVLAGASMGETQYF.

The V and J genes are TRBV29-1 and TRBJ2-5; D remains ambiguous. Looked up from germline, CDR1 is SQVTM and CDR2 is ANQGSEA. CDR3 length: 13 amino acids. CDR3 residues: CSLVQLAGEKQYF. CDR3 bases: TGCAGTCTTGTACAGCTGGCAGGAGAGAAACAGTACTTC.

As to this clonotype: A read error may be the cause here, since a much bigger clone is one base away. The J gene is TRBJ2-7, the V gene TRBV7-8; D may be TRBD1 (5 bases). CDR3 size: 16 residues. From germline, CDR1 is SGHVS and CDR2 FQNEAQ. CDR3 sequence reads: CTRSLALAQGSYEQYF. For the CDR3, the DNA is TGTACCAGAAGCTTAGCTTTGGCGCAGGGCTCCTACGAGCAGTACTTC.

Comment on this clonotype: The junction departs from the called germline gene at one end, perhaps through a read error. This sequence joins TRBV7-9 and TRBJ1-1; D gene uncertain. The germline gives CDR1 SEHNR, CDR2 FQNEAQ (reference sequence). The CDR3 contains 12 residues. CDR3 nucleotides: TGTGACAGCAGCTTAATGAACACTGAAGCTTTCTTT. Its protein product is CDSSLMNTEAFF.

In regard to this clonotype: Mismatch with germline at one junction end may stem from a read error. This chain connects TRBV5-1 to TRBJ1-1; a weak D match, TRBD1 (6 bases). Germline V gives CDR1 SGHRS, CDR2 YFSETQ. This CDR3 is built from 14 residues. The CDR3 reads CASGVRGGENEVFF. CDR3 bases: TGCGCCAGCGGAGTAAGAGGGGGAGAGAATGAAGTTTTCTTT.

This chain uses TRBV20-1 with TRBJ1-5; D is unresolved. With 3 bases removed from V and 6 bases from J, the gap between germline ends came to 18 bases. Germline-derived CDR1 and CDR2 are DFQATT and SNEGSKA (reference sequence). The CDR3 has 15 residues. The CDR3 DNA reads TGCAGTGCTAGGGAGATCGGAAGTTTGGGTCAGCCCCAGCATTTT. This encodes CSAREIGSLGQPQHF.

On this clonotype itself: Mismatch with germline at one junction end may stem from a read error. This chain uses TRBV4-2 with TRBJ2-5, with TRBD2 as a possible D gene (6 bases). This CDR3 is 16 amino acids long. Germline V gives CDR1 LGHNA, CDR2 YNFKEQ. The CDR3 coding sequence is TGTGCCAGCAGCCATCGAGGTAGCGGTAATGAGGAGATCCAGTACTTC. Encoded protein: CASSHRGSGNEEIQYF.

The chain links TRBV5-1 to TRBJ2-1, with a tentative D call TRBD2 (7 bases). There are 17 residues in the CDR3. Germline CDR1 SGHRS, CDR2 YFSETQ. V gave up 5 bases and J gave up 8 bases, with 26 bases separating them. In DNA, the CDR3 is TGCGCCAGCAGACGCCATAGGGGGGGGGGCCGGATTGATGAGCAGTTCTTC. As protein: CASRRHRGGGRIDEQFF.

CDR3 residues: CAITLGGGTDEQFF. Written as DNA, the CDR3 is TGTGCCATCACTTTGGGGGGGGGCACGGATGAGCAGTTCTTC. The chain is built from TRBV12-3 or TRBV12-4 and TRBJ2-1; D possibly corresponds to TRBD2 (7 bases). V lost 10 bases to trimming and J lost 8 bases, with 21 bases between them. The CDR3 loop spans 14 amino acids.

Only one count was recorded for this clonotype. Sequence at one end of the junction differs from germline and may be a read error. The V and J genes are TRBV6-9 and TRBJ1-6; D may be TRBD1 (5 bases). The CDR3 runs to 18 residues. From germline, CDR1 is MNHGY and CDR2 SVAAGI. CDR3 sequence: CPSSYGSREVSTNSPLHF. In DNA, the CDR3 is TGTCCCAGCAGTTATGGTTCCAGGGAGGTTTCTACTAATTCACCCCTCCACTTT.

On this clonotype itself: One end of the junction is discordant with germline, which a read error may explain. The genes are TRBV6-2 or TRBV6-3 and TRBJ2-2; 10 bases line up with TRBD1. CDR3 length: 15 residues. The germline CDR1 and CDR2 sequences are MNHEY and SVGEGT. The CDR3 is CASSPGTGETGELLF. The CDR3 DNA is TGTGCCAGCAGTCCCGGGACAGGGGAGACAGGGGAGCTGTTATTT.

As regards this clonotype: The junction departs from germline at one end; a sequencing error may be responsible. The chain has TRBV11-1 and TRBJ1-1; weak D call: TRBD1 (6 bases). The CDR3 extends over 16 amino acids. CDR1 is SGHAT and CDR2 is FQDESV in the germline V gene (reference sequence). CDR3 nucleotides: TGTACCAGCAGCTTGGGACAATGGGGCGTGAACACTGAAGCTATCTTT. The encoded protein is CTSSLGQWGVNTEAIF.

This chain joins TRBV4-1 and TRBJ1-5, with TRBD1 as a possible D gene (5 bases). CDR1 MGHRA and CDR2 YSYEKL come from the germline V gene. This CDR3 comprises 15 residues. CDR3 sequence: CASCPGPLTNQPQHF. The CDR3, as DNA: TGCGCTAGCTGCCCAGGGCCACTTACCAATCAGCCCCAGCATTTT.

This clonotype was counted many times. This rearrangement joins TRBV30 to TRBJ1-1; no clear D. Per germline, CDR1 GTSNPN and CDR2 SVGIG (reference sequence). V lost 2 bases, J lost 3 bases, and 7 bases lay in between. There are 12 residues in the CDR3. The CDR3 DNA is TGTGCCTGGAGTTCTAGGTACACTGAAGCTTTCTTT. Residues: CAWSSRYTEAFF.